This T cell receptor beta chain emerged from a study of shared clonotypes between healthy human individuals. General observations from the study: Across subsets, estimated richness was generally greater for naive than for memory populations.

Details on this clone: Antigen unknown. Other DNA sequences in this specimen translate into the identical CDR3.

Generated by immunoSEQ multiplex PCR, the TCRdb table keeps only in-frame clones and is missing some. Of millions of clones listed, over 85% are singletons. Germline-derived CDR1 and CDR2 are SGHVS and FNYEAQ. The germline V and J ends were trimmed by 5 bases and 0 bases, with 3 bases remaining between them. CDR3 length equals 12 residues. This clonotype originated in a man between 18 and 29 years old in good health. The chain employs TRBV7-6 and TRBJ2-3; D ambiguous. Sample: naive CD4+ T cells sorted from blood. Specified subset: CD45RA+ positively selected. The CDR3 bases are TGTGCCAGCAGCCTCAGCACAGATACGCAGTATTTT. This translates into CASSLSTDTQYF.